The sample holds a few counts of the clone carrying this TCR beta chain. What it binds is not known. The germline CDR1 and CDR2 sequences are SNHLY and FYNNEI. V trimming: 6 bases; J trimming: 12 bases; junction bases outside the gene matches: 19. The CDR3 length is 16 residues. The data originate from a study of blood T cells in healthy people across ages. Turning to the study itself: The capture of about one barcoded beta molecule per two T cells was achieved by template switching.

A second PCR, run for 7 to 11 cycles, used a sample-barcoded 5' primer plus a J-beta primer mix. A template-switch adaptor that had 12 random nucleotides put a tag on each cDNA molecule. One entry per CDR3 protein results from TCRdb running MiXCR on the 5' RACE reads. Counted here are approximately 880,000 distinct CDR3 sequences, around 49% occurring once; the ten biggest clones make up 13%. Study-wide results and limits: Age brought a roughly linear fall in TCR beta diversity measured per million T cells. The lack of PBMC sorting stopped any conclusive naive versus antigen-experienced comparison.

The specimen sequenced was blood. This rearrangement joins TRBV2 to TRBJ1-4; TRBD1 aligns across 7 bases. The sequence came from a man aged 25-40 years in good health. The CDR3 region is CASSKNPRQGGSELFF. DNA of the CDR3: TGTGCCAGCAGCAAAAATCCCCGACAGGGCGGGTCGGAACTGTTTTTT. The whole variable domain, filled in from reference TRBV2 and TRBJ1-4, reads EPEVTQTPSHQVTQMGQEVILRCVPISNHLYFYWYRQILGQKVEFLVSFYNNEISEKSEIFDDQFSVERPDGSNFTLKIRSTKLEDSAMYFCASSKNPRQGGSELFFGSGTQLSVL.